This TCR beta chain was sequenced in a study of PD-1 blockade in classical Hodgkin lymphoma. Study overall: Once every 2 weeks, patients received intravenous nivolumab at 3 mg/kg. Study observations and caveats: According to reports, newly diagnosed patients had lower baseline TCR diversity than healthy donors, and relapsed/refractory patients had lower baseline TCR diversity still. Still unresolved is the cause of the repertoire differences, which may be disease activity or prior therapy.

There are 14 residues in the CDR3. CDR1 is SGHDT, CDR2 YYEEEE, per germline. V was clipped by 2 bases and J by 5 bases, with 13 bases between them. A word on this clone: Its antigen is as yet unknown.

Each patient relapsed following autologous stem cell transplantation, and prior brentuximab vedotin exposure differed. Classification of best responses gave complete response, partial response or progressive disease. Here immunoSEQ multiplex PCR was the method, and the copy in TCRdb shows in-frame clones only, minus some. The sample carries 25,000 to 30,000 clones, about 76% recorded once. The sequencing used peripheral blood mononuclear cells (PBMCs), collected before the second cycle of nivolumab. The rearrangement uses TRBV5-6 and TRBJ1-1; D gene ambiguous. The sequence derives from a human donor with classical Hodgkin lymphoma. The CDR3 nucleotides read TGTGCCAGCAGCTTTTTAAGTGACCAAACTGAAGCTTTCTTT. Translation: CASSFLSDQTEAFF.